This paragraph reports one T cell receptor beta chain. Its antigen is unknown. Read data end 3 residues before the CDR3 end; the end is taken from the germline J gene. The sample is drawn from a study of T cells in women clearing cervical HPV infection. Study-level background: Case blood drawn at lesion detection; control blood after infection cleared. For cases, blood was sampled a median around 150 days after lesion detection, interquartile range about 90 to 200 days. HLA type stays a possible confounder, typing being limited. Study observations and caveats: CIN3+ cases had significantly higher TCR repertoire richness than controls, but evenness did not differ.

Assay: immunoSEQ multiplex PCR; the TCRdb copy retains only in-frame clones and omits some. Recorded for this sample: about 35,000 clones. Germline V gene sequence: CDR1 SGHRS, CDR2 YFSETQ. Losses at the gene ends were 5 bases for V and 0 bases for J; bases not matched to a gene: 8. The CDR3 runs 15 residues. This rearrangement joins TRBV5-1 to TRBJ2-7, with 7 positions matching TRBD1. Material: blood buffy coat. The clonotype originates from a woman between 18 and 69 years old with a cervical HPV16 infection that either progressed to CIN3+ or cleared (not recorded which). CDR3 in amino acids: CASSNAGTVSYEQYF. The sequenced part of the CDR3 DNA is TGCGCCAGCAGTAACGCCGGGACAGTCTCCTACGAG.